A single sample is the source of the 23 T cell receptor beta chains below, sequenced in a study of blood T cell repertoires in COVID-19. The assay was immunoSEQ multiplex PCR, and TCRdb's table has in-frame clones only and misses some. The sample includes more than 350,000 clones, around nine tenths of them seen just once. The sample was PBMCs or T cells enriched from blood (not recorded which). The origin of the receptors is a woman in her late teens or twenties who had been exposed to COVID-19.

The rearrangement links TRBV11-2 to TRBJ2-5; perhaps TRBD2 as D (5 bases). Germline V lookup: CDR1 SGHAT, CDR2 FQNNGV. This CDR3 is built from 14 residues. The V end was cut by 5 bases, the J end by 3 bases, with 13 bases between. The CDR3 sequence is CASSPRRGEETQYF. The CDR3 nucleotides are TGTGCCAGCAGCCCCCGCCGGGGAGAAGAGACCCAGTACTTC.

V and J are TRBV29-1 and TRBJ1-3; 7 bases align to TRBD1. J lost 2 bases, V lost 4 bases, and 5 bases had no gene match. Germline V gene lookup returns CDR1 SQVTM and CDR2 ANQGSEA. The CDR3 has 14 amino acids. CDR3 sequence: CSVVGGTAGNTIYF. The CDR3 DNA reads TGCAGCGTTGTAGGGGGCACCGCTGGAAACACCATATATTTT. Full variable domain (remainder filled in from reference TRBV29-1 and TRBJ1-3): SAVISQKPSRDICQRGTSLTIQCQVDSQVTMMFWYRQQPGQSLTLIATANQGSEATYESGFVIDKFPISRPNLTFSTLTVSNMSPEDSSIYLCSVVGGTAGNTIYFGEGSWLTVV.

The chain links TRBV7-6 to TRBJ1-1; 8 bases line up with TRBD1. The CDR3 consists of 15 residues. V shed 6 bases and J 3 bases; nucleotides not matched to a gene: 9. Germline V gives CDR1 SGHVS, CDR2 FNYEAQ. The CDR3 DNA reads TGTGCCAGCAGTTATTCAGGGGGCACGTACACTGAAGCTTTCTTT. Translating it yields CASSYSGGTYTEAFF.

Only a few counts were recorded for this clone. The rearrangement uses TRBV5-4 and TRBJ1-4; D is undetermined. Per germline, CDR1 SGHNT and CDR2 YYREEE (reference sequence). V was cut by 4 bases and J by 0 bases, with 4 bases left in between. This CDR3 has 13 residues. DNA of the CDR3: TGTGCCAGCAGCCATGCAACTAATGAAAAACTGTTTTTT. Amino acid sequence: CASSHATNEKLFF.

The chain combines TRBV28 with TRBJ2-7, with 8 bases identical to TRBD1. Trimming took 4 bases from V and 3 from J; bases not matched to a gene: 8. The CDR3 runs 15 residues. Germline-derived CDR1 and CDR2 are MDHEN and SYDVKM. In DNA form, the CDR3 reads TGTGCCAGCAGTTCGCGGACAGGGTGGGGCTACGAGCAGTACTTC. This codes for CASSSRTGWGYEQYF. Full variable domain (outside the CDR3, taken from reference TRBV28 and TRBJ2-7): DVKVTQSSRYLVKRTGEKVFLECVQDMDHENMFWYRQDPGLGLRLIYFSYDVKMKEKGDIPEGYSVSREKKERFSLILESASTNQTSMYLCASSSRTGWGYEQYFGPGTRLTVT.

This clone has just one count. The genes are TRBV5-6 and TRBJ1-2; 10 positions match TRBD1. CDR1 and CDR2 (germline): SGHDT, YYEEEE. V lost 4 bases and J lost 8; bases outside the gene matches: 11. The CDR3 totals 15 residues. Here the CDR3 reads CASSPAGQGRQGYTF. In DNA form, the CDR3 reads TGTGCCAGCAGCCCGGCGGGACAGGGGCGGCAAGGCTACACCTTC.

The chain joins TRBV12-3 or TRBV12-4 to TRBJ1-1, with D unresolved. Trimming took off 2 bases at V and 1 base at J, with 5 bases between the two ends. This CDR3 region has 13 residues. The CDR3 DNA reads as TGTGCCAGCAGTTTAAACTCGAACACTGAAGCTTTCTTT. Protein product: CASSLNSNTEAFF.

The chain combines TRBV4-1 with TRBJ2-5; 9 bases are shared with TRBD1. The CDR3 consists of 15 residues. Germline trimming cut 4 bases from V and 4 bases from J; bases unmatched to any gene: 7. From germline, CDR1 is MGHRA and CDR2 YSYEKL. CDR3 sequence reads: CASSPRDRVAETQYF. Here the CDR3 DNA reads TGCGCCAGCAGCCCTCGGGACAGGGTGGCAGAGACCCAGTACTTC.

The V and J genes are TRBV10-3 and TRBJ2-7; TRBD2 aligns across 11 bases. After removal of 4 bases from V and 1 base from J, the junction contained 3 bases not matched to a gene. CDR1 is ENHRY and CDR2 is SYGVKD in the germline V gene. The CDR3 has 15 amino acids. The CDR3 spells CAISGTSGGSYEQYF. In DNA form, the CDR3 reads TGTGCCATCAGTGGCACTAGCGGGGGTTCCTACGAGCAGTACTTC.

This clone appeared a few times. This chain links TRBV27 with TRBJ2-7, with 10 bases fitting TRBD2. With 5 bases clipped from V and 3 bases from J, the junction kept 10 bases outside the gene matches. The germline gives CDR1 MNHEY, CDR2 SMNVEV (reference sequence). This CDR3 is built from 16 residues. Written as DNA, the CDR3 is TGTGCCAGCAGTGAAACGTTAGCGGGAGGTGTCTACGAGCAGTACTTC. Its translation: CASSETLAGGVYEQYF.

This chain links TRBV5-6 with TRBJ1-2; TRBD1 matches at 8 bases. The germline gives CDR1 SGHDT, CDR2 YYEEEE. The CDR3 covers 17 residues. The trim removed 0 bases at V and 4 bases at J, leaving 11 bases unmatched. The CDR3 DNA follows: TGTGCCAGCAGCTTGGGGGCTGGACAGGGTCAAGGCTATGGCTACACCTTC. This translates into CASSLGAGQGQGYGYTF.

The rearrangement uses TRBV29-1 and TRBJ1-1; D perhaps matches TRBD1 (5 bases). Trimming shortened V by 4 bases and J by 4 bases, and 16 bases separated the two germline ends. Germline assignment: CDR1 SQVTM and CDR2 ANQGSEA. The CDR3 sequence is 14 residues long. The CDR3: CSVGGEYGSTEAFF. The CDR3 nucleotides are TGCAGCGTTGGAGGGGAGTACGGGAGCACTGAAGCTTTCTTT. The variable domain in full, with the rest retrieved from reference TRBV29-1 and TRBJ1-1, is SAVISQKPSRDICQRGTSLTIQCQVDSQVTMMFWYRQQPGQSLTLIATANQGSEATYESGFVIDKFPISRPNLTFSTLTVSNMSPEDSSIYLCSVGGEYGSTEAFFGQGTRLTVV.

This chain links TRBV7-9 with TRBJ2-7, with 8 positions matching TRBD2. This CDR3 is 15 amino acids long. Germline V gene sequence: CDR1 SEHNR, CDR2 FQNEAQ (reference sequence). Trimming removed 5 bases from V and 5 bases from J; junction bases left unmatched: 11. CDR3 DNA sequence: TGTGCCAGCAGCCCACGAACGGGGGGGAGCGACGAGCAGTACTTC. Translated: CASSPRTGGSDEQYF.

This rearrangement joins TRBV4-2 to TRBJ2-7, with D possibly TRBD1 on 5 matching bases. The CDR3 contains 17 residues. Germline-derived CDR1 and CDR2 are LGHNA and YNFKEQ. V was pared by 3 bases and J by 0 bases, with 18 bases between. The CDR3 DNA reads as TGTGCCAGCAGCCAGGTGTCCATAACAGGTGGCTCCTACGAGCAGTACTTC. Amino acids: CASSQVSITGGSYEQYF.

The chain is built from TRBV7-2 and TRBJ1-5; D gene ambiguous. The germline V gene has CDR1 SGHTA and CDR2 FQGNSA. The CDR3 has 15 amino acids. With 0 bases removed from V and 3 bases from J, the gap between germline ends came to 9 bases. CDR3 sequence reads: CASSLARADNQPQHF. As DNA, the CDR3 is TGTGCCAGCAGCTTAGCGCGGGCGGACAATCAGCCCCAGCATTTT.

This clone appeared a single time. This chain links TRBV30 with TRBJ2-3; 9 nucleotides agree with TRBD2. This CDR3 spans 14 amino acids. V trimming: 2 bases; J trimming: 4 bases; junction bases outside the gene matches: 4. Germline lookup yields CDR1 GTSNPN and CDR2 SVGIG (reference sequence). Here the CDR3 DNA reads TGTGCCTGGAGTCCCGGACTAGCGTCAGATACGCAGTATTTT. Amino acid sequence: CAWSPGLASDTQYF.

This clone appeared a single time. The rearrangement links TRBV7-3 to TRBJ1-4, with TRBD1 matching 9 bases. Losses at the gene ends were 7 bases for V and 8 bases for J; bases not matched to a gene: 17. Germline-derived CDR1 and CDR2 are SGHTA and FQGTGA. CDR3 length: 17 residues. The CDR3 coding sequence is TGTGCCAGCACACTAAACAACCAGGGACAGGGCAACGAAAAACTGTTTTTT. Translating it yields CASTLNNQGQGNEKLFF.

The V and J genes are TRBV7-9 and TRBJ1-5, with D possibly TRBD1 on 6 matching bases. The germline V and J ends were trimmed by 3 bases and 4 bases, with 10 bases remaining between them. CDR1 and CDR2 from the germline V gene are SEHNR and FQNEAQ (reference sequence). The CDR3 loop spans 14 amino acids. CDR3 residues: CASSFPGENQPQHF. In DNA, the CDR3 is TGTGCCAGCAGCTTTCCAGGGGAGAATCAGCCCCAGCATTTT.

The chain uses TRBV27 and TRBJ1-2; D unresolved. CDR3 length: 14 residues. Germline V gene data show CDR1 as MNHEY and CDR2 as SMNVEV (reference sequence). Trimming took 6 bases from V and 4 from J, leaving 15 bases between them. The CDR3 nucleotides read TGTGCCAGCAGCCCTTTTGGGAGCACCTATGGCTACACCTTC. It encodes CASSPFGSTYGYTF.

This CDR3 is CASSPGGNEQFF. The CDR3 bases are TGTGCCAGCAGCCCGGGGGGCAATGAGCAGTTCTTC. This chain connects TRBV14 to TRBJ2-1, with 7 bases lining up with TRBD2. The CDR3 has 12 residues. The germline V gene encodes CDR1 SGHDN and CDR2 FVKESK. The ends lost 4 bases at V and 6 bases at J; junction bases unmatched: 0.

The chain carries TRBV6-5 and TRBJ1-3; 7 bases are shared with TRBD1. This CDR3 contains 14 residues. Looked up from germline, CDR1 is MNHEY and CDR2 is SVGAGI. V was pared by 6 bases and J by 4 bases, with 6 bases of the junction left unmatched. CDR3 residues: CASRSTGRGNTIYF. The CDR3 region has the DNA TGTGCCAGCAGGTCGACAGGGCGCGGAAACACCATATATTTT.

The chain links TRBV18 to TRBJ2-7, with TRBD2 matching over 13 bases. CDR3 size: 16 residues. Germline assignment: CDR1 KGHSH and CDR2 LQKENI. V lost 5 bases and J lost 4; bases outside the gene matches: 8. The CDR3 nucleotides read TGTGCCAGCTCATCTGGACTAGCGGGGGCGCAGTACGAGCAGTACTTC. Protein sequence: CASSSGLAGAQYEQYF.

The chain couples TRBV6-6 to TRBJ2-3; D is perhaps TRBD2 (6 bases). The germline V and J ends were trimmed by 6 bases and 4 bases, with 14 bases remaining between them. CDR1 is MNHNY and CDR2 is SVGAGI in the germline V gene (reference sequence). This CDR3 spans 14 amino acids. The CDR3 protein is CASSRETGADTQYF. CDR3 DNA: TGTGCCAGCAGCCGGGAGACTGGTGCAGATACGCAGTATTTT.